A selection of T cell receptor beta chains follows, all from one sample in a study of shared clonotypes between healthy human individuals. TCRdb keeps only in-frame clones here, not all; method: immunoSEQ multiplex PCR. The table includes approximately 2.5 million clones, approximately 94% detected once. The sample taken for sequencing was naive CD4+ T cells sorted from blood. The receptor set was obtained from a man between 18 and 29 years old in good health. CDR3s include the opening cysteine and the closing phenylalanine or tryptophan. A D gene is named only where the DNA matches it firmly. Clone size, where shown, is once, few, many, or a class for clones that have expanded.

d_call	v_call	clone_size	j_call	cdr3_aa	cdr3_nt
TRBD2	TRBV27	-	TRBJ2-1	CASSLLLLPGTSVLNEQFF	TGTGCCAGCAGTTTACTTTTACTGCCCGGGACTAGCGTTCTCAATGAGCAGTTCTTC
TRBD1	TRBV6-5	few	TRBJ1-4	CASRSHRGYEKLFF	TGTGCCAGCAGATCACACAGGGGCTATGAAAAACTGTTTTTT
-	TRBV6-6	once	TRBJ1-1	CASSLSGTEAFF	TGTGCCAGCAGCCTTAGTGGGACTGAAGCTTTCTTT
TRBD1	TRBV7-2	-	TRBJ1-6	CASSSRDSKNSPLHF	TGTGCCAGCAGCAGCCGGGACAGCAAAAATTCACCCCTCCACTTT
TRBD2	TRBV19	-	TRBJ2-1	CASSATSGIYNEQFF	TGTGCCAGTAGTGCGACTAGCGGGATTTACAATGAGCAGTTCTTC
-	TRBV5-1	-	TRBJ1-4	CASSLEGTGVEKLFF	TGCGCCAGCAGCTTGGAAGGGACGGGGGTTGAAAAACTGTTTTTT
-	TRBV5-1	-	TRBJ1-6	CASSLAQLDNSPLHF	TGCGCCAGCAGCTTGGCCCAGCTCGATAATTCACCCCTCCACTTT
TRBD2	TRBV27	-	TRBJ2-1	CASSSVSPGLARNEQFF	TGTGCCAGCAGTTCTGTCTCACCGGGACTAGCAAGGAATGAGCAGTTCTTC
-	TRBV21-1	once	TRBJ2-2	CASNSDRGTGELFF	TGTGCCAGCAATTCGGACAGGGGGACCGGGGAGCTGTTTTTT
TRBD1	TRBV5-1	-	TRBJ1-4	CASSLEGQGTNEKLFF	TGCGCCAGCAGCTTGGAAGGACAGGGCACTAATGAAAAACTGTTTTTT
TRBD2	TRBV27	-	TRBJ2-1	CASTQLAGDRNEQFF	TGTGCCAGCACCCAACTAGCGGGAGATAGGAATGAGCAGTTCTTC
-	TRBV6-1	-	TRBJ1-1	CASNGRQNTEAFF	TGTGCCAGCAACGGACGTCAGAACACTGAAGCTTTCTTT
-	TRBV28	-	TRBJ1-5	CASSPGSPQHF	TGTGCCAGCAGTCCGGGATCTCCCCAGCATTTT
TRBD1	TRBV15	-	TRBJ2-7	CATSREAGTGGSYEQYF	TGTGCCACCAGCAGAGAGGCAGGAACAGGGGGCTCCTACGAGCAGTACTTC
-	TRBV2	-	TRBJ1-2	CASSGAAGGYGYTF	TGTGCCAGCAGTGGGGCAGCAGGTGGCTATGGCTACACCTTC
TRBD2	TRBV19	-	TRBJ2-3	CASSFGTSGTGADTQYF	TGTGCCAGTAGTTTCGGGACTAGCGGGACGGGCGCAGATACGCAGTATTTT
-	TRBV7-2	once	TRBJ1-6	CASSFGQGFSPLHF	TGTGCCAGCAGCTTTGGGCAGGGCTTTTCACCCCTCCACTTT
TRBD1	TRBV5-6	-	TRBJ2-7	CASSWRTGKFYEQYF	TGTGCCAGCAGCTGGAGGACAGGGAAATTCTACGAGCAGTACTTC
-	TRBV27	-	TRBJ2-6	CASSPARYNVLTF	TGTGCCAGCAGCCCAGCCAGGTACAACGTCCTGACTTTC
TRBD1	TRBV5-1	-	TRBJ2-7	CASSLGQGEIYEQYF	TGCGCCAGCAGCTTGGGACAGGGTGAAATCTACGAGCAGTACTTC
-	TRBV7-6	-	TRBJ2-7	CASSRRSDSGDEQYF	TGTGCCAGCAGCCGAAGGTCGGACTCCGGGGACGAGCAGTACTTC
TRBD1	TRBV30	-	TRBJ2-5	CAWSVFQGARETQYF	TGTGCCTGGAGTGTATTTCAGGGGGCTAGAGAGACCCAGTACTTC
-	TRBV5-1	-	TRBJ2-3	CASSLGGMVVTDTQYF	TGCGCCAGCAGCTTGGGGGGTATGGTTGTCACAGATACGCAGTATTTT
-	TRBV19	-	TRBJ2-7	CASSNTPAEQYF	TGTGCCAGTAGTAACACACCGGCCGAGCAGTACTTC
TRBD2	TRBV5-1	-	TRBJ2-1	CASSLVAGGRNEQFF	TGCGCCAGCAGCTTGGTAGCGGGAGGGAGGAATGAGCAGTTCTTC
TRBD2	TRBV19	-	TRBJ2-7	CASSTVLTGTSPMEQYF	TGTGCCAGTAGTACAGTTCTTACCGGGACTAGTCCCATGGAGCAGTACTTC
TRBD1	TRBV18	-	TRBJ2-5	CASSTRTGVETQYF	TGTGCCAGCTCAACAAGGACAGGGGTGGAGACCCAGTACTTC
TRBD2	TRBV30	-	TRBJ2-1	CAWRFQAGVSHNEQFF	TGTGCCTGGAGGTTTCAAGCGGGAGTTTCCCACAATGAGCAGTTCTTC
TRBD1	TRBV4-1	-	TRBJ1-6	CASSQIPTGKNSPLHF	TGCGCCAGCAGCCAAATACCGACAGGGAAAAATTCACCCCTCCACTTT
-	TRBV19	-	TRBJ1-5	CASRSQGRSNQPQHF	TGTGCCAGTAGGTCACAGGGTAGAAGCAATCAGCCCCAGCATTTT
TRBD2	TRBV7-2	-	TRBJ2-2	CASSRTSGGFTGELFF	TGTGCCAGCAGCAGGACTAGCGGGGGTTTCACCGGGGAGCTGTTTTTT
-	TRBV7-9	-	TRBJ2-7	CASSGSVEQYF	TGTGCCAGCAGTGGGAGCGTGGAGCAGTACTTC
-	TRBV10-3	-	TRBJ2-3	CAISDWADTQYF	TGTGCCATCAGTGATTGGGCAGATACGCAGTATTTT
-	TRBV20-1	-	TRBJ2-7	CSATVGEQYF	TGCAGTGCTACCGTCGGGGAGCAGTACTTC
TRBD2	TRBV11-2	-	TRBJ2-7	CASSLSGTSGTYEQYF	TGTGCCAGCAGCTTATCCGGGACTAGCGGAACCTACGAGCAGTACTTC
-	TRBV18	-	TRBJ1-1	CASSEGVETEAFF	TGTGCCAGCTCGGAGGGGGTTGAAACTGAAGCTTTCTTT
-	TRBV11-2	-	TRBJ1-1	CASNFVTEAFF	TGTGCCAGCAATTTTGTCACTGAAGCTTTCTTT